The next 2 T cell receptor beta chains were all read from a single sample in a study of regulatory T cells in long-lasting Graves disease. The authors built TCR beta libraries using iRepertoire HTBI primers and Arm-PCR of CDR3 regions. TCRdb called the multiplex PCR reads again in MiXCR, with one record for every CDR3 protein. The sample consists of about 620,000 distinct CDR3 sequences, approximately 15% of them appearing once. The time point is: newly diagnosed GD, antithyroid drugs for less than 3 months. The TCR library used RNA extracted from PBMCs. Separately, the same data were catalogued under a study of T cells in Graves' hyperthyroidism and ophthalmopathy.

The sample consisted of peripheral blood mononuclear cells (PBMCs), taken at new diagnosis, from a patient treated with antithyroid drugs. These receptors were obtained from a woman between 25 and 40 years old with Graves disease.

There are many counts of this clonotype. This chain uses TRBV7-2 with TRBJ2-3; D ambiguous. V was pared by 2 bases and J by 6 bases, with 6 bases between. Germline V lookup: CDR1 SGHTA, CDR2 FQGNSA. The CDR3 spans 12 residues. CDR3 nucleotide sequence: TGTGCCAGCAGCTTAACTGCCGATACGCAGTATTTT. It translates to CASSLTADTQYF.

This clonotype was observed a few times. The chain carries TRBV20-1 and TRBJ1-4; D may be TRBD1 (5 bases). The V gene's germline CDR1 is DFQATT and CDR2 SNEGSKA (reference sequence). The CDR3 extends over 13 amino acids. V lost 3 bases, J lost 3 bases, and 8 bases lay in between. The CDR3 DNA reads TGCAGTGCTAGTGGGGACTCTAATGAAAAACTGTTTTTT. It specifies CSASGDSNEKLFF.